These 10 T cell receptor beta chains share one sample of origin, sequenced in a study of beta chain features in type 1 diabetes. Regarding the study as a whole: In every one of the four CD4+ subsets, TCRB CDR3s were moderately but significantly shorter in Type 1 diabetes patients.

cDNA synthesis used the whole RNA isolate, giving expressed TCRB sequences. Sequencing was performed with immunoSEQ multiplex PCR; in TCRdb, only in-frame clones are kept and a portion is missing. The sample holds about 15,000 clones; around two thirds are singletons and the top ten take more than 2%. For these TCRs, the target antigens are not known. The sequenced material came from Tregs from blood. The origin of the receptors is a man in his thirties or forties with type 1 diabetes.

There are a few counts of this clone. The chain employs TRBV7-9 and TRBJ1-1, with 9 bases fitting TRBD1. Per germline, CDR1 SEHNR and CDR2 FQNEAQ (reference sequence). This CDR3 region has 11 residues. Losses at the gene ends were 11 bases for V and 5 bases for J; bases not matched to a gene: 3. CDR3 nucleotides: TGTGCCGGGGACAGGGAGACTGAAGCTTTCTTT. It encodes CAGDRETEAFF.

The chain recombines TRBV6-6 with TRBJ2-7, with TRBD1 identical over 7 bases. J was trimmed by 6 bases and V by 4 bases; bases with no gene match: 9. The CDR3 is made up of 14 amino acids. CDR1 and CDR2 from the germline V gene are MNHNY and SVGAGI (reference sequence). CDR3 bases: TGTGCCAGCAGTTTCTCCCGAAACAGGGGCGAGCAGTACTTC. Residues: CASSFSRNRGEQYF.

This clone came up a few times. This rearrangement joins TRBV7-2 to TRBJ1-6, with 9 bases aligning to TRBD1. The ends lost 1 base at V and 9 bases at J; junction bases unmatched: 4. The germline gives CDR1 SGHTA, CDR2 FQGNSA. The CDR3 loop spans 15 amino acids. CDR3 coding DNA: TGTGCCAGCAGCTTAGAAGGGACAGGGATTTCACCCCTCCACTTT. Translating gives CASSLEGTGISPLHF.

V is TRBV5-1 and J is TRBJ1-2; D ambiguous. The CDR3 is made up of 13 amino acids. Trimming pared 0 bases from V and 6 bases from J, leaving 9 bases between. The germline V gene encodes CDR1 SGHRS and CDR2 YFSETQ. The CDR3 loop reads CASSLGSAHGYTF. The CDR3 DNA reads TGCGCCAGCAGCTTGGGGAGCGCCCATGGCTACACCTTC.

This chain links TRBV19 with TRBJ1-3; the D gene is possibly TRBD1 (5 bases). Trimming stripped 3 bases from V and 2 bases from J, with 8 bases between. This CDR3 has 14 residues. The germline gives CDR1 LNHDA, CDR2 SQIVND (reference sequence). CDR3 bases: TGTGCCAGTAGTATTGAAGGGGCTGGAAACACCATATATTTT. Translation gives CASSIEGAGNTIYF.

This chain connects TRBV5-8 to TRBJ2-2; D may be TRBD2 (6 bases). The CDR3 contains 14 residues. V was cut by 2 bases and J by 6 bases, with 11 bases left in between. Germline assignment: CDR1 SGHTS and CDR2 YDEGEE. The CDR3, as DNA: TGTGCCAGCAGCTTTGTCGGGGGTCCCGGGGAGCTGTTTTTT. Encoded protein: CASSFVGGPGELFF. Filled out from reference TRBV5-8 and TRBJ2-2, the complete variable domain reads EAGVTQSPTHLIKTRGQQATLRCSPISGHTSVYWYQQALGLGLQFLLWYDEGEERNRGNFPPRFSGRQFPNYSSELNVNALELEDSALYLCASSFVGGPGELFFGEGSRLTVL.

This sequence joins TRBV6-5 and TRBJ2-3, with 9 bases fitting TRBD2. The V gene end was trimmed by 9 bases and the J gene end by 6 bases; junction bases not matched to a gene: 7. The germline V gene has CDR1 MNHEY and CDR2 SVGAGI. This CDR3 spans 13 amino acids. The CDR3 spells CASRASGIDTQYF. The CDR3 DNA reads as TGTGCCAGTCGGGCTAGCGGGATTGATACGCAGTATTTT.

This chain connects TRBV7-9 to TRBJ1-1, with a weak D call TRBD1 (6 bases). The CDR3 length is 14 residues. V was pared by 5 bases and J by 3 bases, with 13 bases between. Germline V gives CDR1 SEHNR, CDR2 FQNEAQ (reference sequence). The CDR3 reads CASSRQALDTEAFF. DNA of the CDR3: TGTGCCAGCAGCAGACAGGCCTTGGACACTGAAGCTTTCTTT.

Written as DNA, the CDR3 is TGTGCCAGCAGCCAAGCCGGGACAGGGGGTGCTGAGCAGTACTTC. It yields the protein CASSQAGTGGAEQYF. The chain recombines TRBV4-2 with TRBJ2-7; 11 bases are shared with TRBD1. The length of the CDR3 is 15 residues. Losses at the gene ends were 1 base for V and 7 bases for J; bases not matched to a gene: 6. Germline V gene data show CDR1 as LGHNA and CDR2 as YNFKEQ.

This clone was recorded a few times. The V call is TRBV7-9, the J call TRBJ1-1; TRBD1 might be the D (6 bases). Trimming stripped 5 bases from V and 1 base from J, with 11 bases between. This CDR3 spans 14 amino acids. The germline V gene encodes CDR1 SEHNR and CDR2 FQNEAQ (reference sequence). The CDR3 DNA sequence: TGTGCCAGCAGCAGACAACAGGGGAACACTGAAGCTTTCTTT. Amino acids: CASSRQQGNTEAFF.